The 8 T cell receptor beta chains reported below all come from one sample, sequenced in a study of blood T cell repertoires in COVID-19. Generated by immunoSEQ multiplex PCR, the TCRdb table keeps only in-frame clones and is missing some. The table lists 200,000 to 250,000 clones, around 80% of them singletons. The sample taken for sequencing was peripheral blood. The source of these receptors is an elderly woman with COVID-19, enrolled during active disease.

The chain employs TRBV5-1 and TRBJ1-2; a weak D match, TRBD1 (5 bases). V was pared by 3 bases and J by 3 bases, with 12 bases between. Per the germline V gene, CDR1 is SGHRS and CDR2 is YFSETQ. CDR3 size: 14 residues. In DNA, the CDR3 is TGCGCCAGCAGCTCCGGGACTGGGGACTATGGCTACACCTTC. This sequence encodes CASSSGTGDYGYTF.

This chain uses TRBV5-1 with TRBJ2-2, with 8 bases aligning to TRBD2. This CDR3 is 18 amino acids long. V lost 4 bases and J lost 3; bases outside the gene matches: 14. Per the germline V gene, CDR1 is SGHRS and CDR2 is YFSETQ. The CDR3 here is CASSVVPEVAGYTGELFF. In DNA, the CDR3 is TGCGCCAGCAGCGTAGTTCCTGAGGTAGCGGGGTACACCGGGGAGCTGTTTTTT.

The chain is built from TRBV21-1 and TRBJ2-7; TRBD1, as called in the table, went unchecked against the DNA. TRBV21-1 has pseudogene status. The CDR3 sequence is 14 residues long. CDR3 sequence: CASSGGQGPGEQYF. The CDR3 coding sequence is TGTGCCAGCTCAGGGGGGCAGGGGCCGGGCGAGCAGTACTTC.

The chain has TRBV3-1 (or the pseudogene TRBV3-2) and TRBJ2-5; TRBD2 is a possible D gene (6 bases). The CDR3 totals 14 residues. The V gene's germline CDR1 is LGHDT and CDR2 YNNKEL (reference sequence). Trimming took off 1 base at V and 1 base at J, with 7 bases between the two ends. The CDR3 loop reads CASSQGGVQETQYF. The CDR3 bases are TGTGCCAGCAGCCAAGGCGGGGTCCAAGAGACCCAGTACTTC.

This clone was seen just once. The chain carries TRBV5-1 and TRBJ1-1; D unclear. CDR1 is SGHRS, CDR2 YFSETQ, per germline. The CDR3 length is 13 residues. V was cut by 3 bases and J by 3 bases, with 9 bases left in between. The CDR3 DNA reads as TGCGCCAGCAGCTACCGGGAGGACACTGAAGCTTTCTTT. Its protein product is CASSYREDTEAFF.

The genes are TRBV18 and TRBJ1-2, with 7 bases matching TRBD1. V gave up 7 bases and J gave up 5 bases; unmatched junction bases: 10. Germline lookup yields CDR1 KGHSH and CDR2 LQKENI. The CDR3 runs to 14 residues. CDR3 DNA: TGTGCCAGCTTGCTAACGGGACAGACTTATGGCTACACCTTC. Amino acid sequence: CASLLTGQTYGYTF. The full variable domain, with the rest looked up from reference TRBV18 and TRBJ1-2, is NAGVMQNPRHLVRRRGQEARLRCSPMKGHSHVYWYRQLPEEGLKFMVYLQKENIIDESGMPKERFSAEFPKEGPSILRIQQVVRGDSAAYFCASLLTGQTYGYTFGSGTRLTVV.

The chain has TRBV10-3 and TRBJ2-2; 7 bases are shared with TRBD2. The CDR3 sequence is 15 residues long. J gave up 3 bases and V 7 bases, and 8 bases lay outside the gene matches. From germline, CDR1 is ENHRY and CDR2 SYGVKD. CDR3 sequence: CAITRGLADTGELFF. The DNA of the CDR3 is TGTGCCATCACCCGCGGCCTAGCGGACACCGGGGAGCTGTTTTTT.

The table lists this clone with a count of one. The J gene is TRBJ1-1, the V gene TRBV6-4; D possibly corresponds to TRBD1 (5 bases). The length of the CDR3 is 14 residues. V was clipped by 8 bases and J by 6 bases, with 19 bases between them. CDR1 and CDR2 from the germline V gene are MRHNA and SNTAGT. The CDR3 DNA follows: TGTGCCAGCTTGTTTTTACAATCGGGGGCTGAAGCTTTCTTT. Protein: CASLFLQSGAEAFF.